What follows are 15 T cell receptor beta chains derived from one specimen sequenced in a study of immune evolution from preneoplasia to lung adenocarcinoma. Sequencing was performed with immunoSEQ multiplex PCR; in TCRdb, only in-frame clones are kept and a portion is missing. The table shows fewer than 12,000 clones, with 80% to 90% occurring only once. The sequenced sample was FFPE minimally invasive lung adenocarcinoma tissue. Source of these receptors: a person between 70 and 80 years old with lung adenocarcinoma.

This chain uses TRBV6-6 with TRBJ1-2, with D uncertain. Trimming shortened V by 8 bases and J by 1 base, and 8 bases separated the two germline ends. The CDR3 sequence is 12 residues long. In germline, CDR1 is MNHNY, CDR2 SVGAGI (reference sequence). The CDR3 sequence is CASERLNYGYTF. In DNA form, the CDR3 reads TGTGCCAGCGAAAGACTTAACTATGGCTACACCTTC.

DNA for the CDR3: TGTGCCAGCAGCCCGACCGACAGAGGTGATCAGCCCCAGCATTTT. This gives the protein CASSPTDRGDQPQHF. V and J are TRBV11-2 and TRBJ1-5; a weak D match, TRBD1 (5 bases). Germline V gives CDR1 SGHAT, CDR2 FQNNGV. CDR3 size: 15 residues. With 5 bases removed from V and 5 bases from J, the gap between germline ends came to 16 bases.

This clone was seen a single time. The rearrangement joins TRBV10-1 to TRBJ1-5; D call uncertain. The CDR3 loop spans 12 amino acids. V shed 0 bases and J shed 6 bases, with 3 bases lying between them. From germline, CDR1 is WNHNN and CDR2 SYGVQD (reference sequence). The CDR3 coding sequence is TGCGCCAGCAGTGAGTCTGGTCAGCCCCAGCATTTT. Amino acids: CASSESGQPQHF.

The rearrangement uses TRBV30 and TRBJ1-1, with 7 positions matching TRBD1. The CDR3 length is 12 residues. J lost 6 bases, V lost 4 bases, and 5 bases had no gene match. Germline V gene sequence: CDR1 GTSNPN, CDR2 SVGIG (reference sequence). CDR3 protein: CAWTRDSSEAFF. Written as DNA, the CDR3 is TGTGCCTGGACAAGGGACAGCTCTGAAGCTTTCTTT.

The chain employs TRBV27 and TRBJ2-5, with 10 bases fitting TRBD2. Germline trimming cut 6 bases from V and 3 bases from J; bases unmatched to any gene: 4. This CDR3 has 14 amino acids. Germline assignment: CDR1 MNHEY and CDR2 SMNVEV (reference sequence). The chain's CDR3 is CASSPLAGEETQYF. DNA for the CDR3: TGTGCCAGCAGCCCTCTAGCGGGGGAAGAGACCCAGTACTTC.

J is TRBJ2-1 and V is TRBV5-1, with D hard to call. CDR3 length: 11 residues. Germline V gene data show CDR1 as SGHRS and CDR2 as YFSETQ. Trimming stripped 4 bases from V and 7 bases from J, with 6 bases between. The CDR3 DNA sequence: TGCGCCAGCAGCGAGGCTAATGAGCAGTTCTTC. Translated, it gives CASSEANEQFF.

V usage is TRBV7-8 and J usage is TRBJ2-2; the D gene is possibly TRBD1 (5 bases). From germline, CDR1 is SGHVS and CDR2 FQNEAQ. The CDR3 extends over 14 amino acids. V was trimmed by 5 bases and J by 1 base, leaving 8 bases between them. CDR3 DNA: TGTGCCAGCAGCACCCAGGGGAACACCGGGGAGCTGTTTTTT. Translation: CASSTQGNTGELFF.

The chain uses TRBV9 and TRBJ1-5, with 7 bases lining up with TRBD1. With V trimmed by 4 bases and J by 3 bases, 4 bases remained unmatched. The CDR3 runs to 14 residues. Germline V gives CDR1 SGDLS, CDR2 YYNGEE. This chain's CDR3 is CASSLGQINQPQHF. Here the CDR3 DNA reads TGTGCCAGCAGCCTGGGACAGATCAATCAGCCCCAGCATTTT.

This clone appeared once. The CDR3 nucleotides read TGCGCCAGCAGCGCCAGCTCCTACGAGCAGTACTTC. This sequence encodes CASSASSYEQYF. The chain has TRBV5-1 and TRBJ2-7; the D is unclear. This CDR3 has 12 amino acids. Germline lookup yields CDR1 SGHRS and CDR2 YFSETQ. Trimming removed 4 bases from V and 0 bases from J, with 5 bases in between. The full variable domain, its missing parts supplied by reference TRBV5-1 and TRBJ2-7, is KAGVTQTPRYLIKTRGQQVTLSCSPISGHRSVSWYQQTPGQGLQFLFEYFSETQRNKGNFPGRFSGRQFSNSRSEMNVSTLELGDSALYLCASSASSYEQYFGPGTRLTVT.

The chain recombines TRBV2 with TRBJ2-3; TRBD2 agrees at 16 bases. The CDR3 is 14 residues long. Germline trimming cut 5 bases from V and 10 bases from J; bases unmatched to any gene: 3. Germline V gene lookup returns CDR1 SNHLY and CDR2 FYNNEI. CDR3 amino acids: CASSPGLAGGAQYF. Written as DNA, the CDR3 is TGTGCCAGCAGTCCGGGACTAGCGGGGGGGGCGCAGTATTTT.

This chain uses TRBV28 with TRBJ2-4; no reliable D call. This CDR3 region has 14 residues. Trimming shortened V by 10 bases and J by 0 bases, and 13 bases separated the two germline ends. Per the germline V gene, CDR1 is MDHEN and CDR2 is SYDVKM. CDR3 nucleotides: TGTGCCACTTCAGAGACCCTAGCCAAAAACATTCAGTACTTC. Protein product: CATSETLAKNIQYF.

V usage is TRBV5-1 and J usage is TRBJ2-5; D possibly corresponds to TRBD1 (6 bases). Trimming removed 4 bases from V and 4 bases from J, with 11 bases in between. Germline-derived CDR1 and CDR2 are SGHRS and YFSETQ. The CDR3 has 13 residues. CDR3 sequence: CASSQPDRETQYF. The CDR3 region has the DNA TGCGCCAGCAGCCAACCGGACAGAGAGACCCAGTACTTC.

CDR3 residues: CASSEASGTGGQKLFF. CDR3 DNA sequence: TGTGCCAGCAGTGAAGCCTCCGGGACAGGGGGCCAAAAACTGTTTTTT. V and J are TRBV6-1 and TRBJ1-4; 12 bases are shared with TRBD1. This CDR3 is 16 amino acids long. Per the germline V gene, CDR1 is MNHNS and CDR2 is SASEGT. Germline trimming cut 0 bases from V and 9 bases from J; bases unmatched to any gene: 5.

This clone showed up just a few times. This chain connects TRBV29-1 to TRBJ2-3; D gene uncertain. Trimming left V 4 bases short and J 4 bases short, with 9 bases between. The germline gives CDR1 SQVTM, CDR2 ANQGSEA. The CDR3 contains 12 residues. This CDR3 reads CSVVVTADTQYF. The CDR3 region has the DNA TGCAGCGTTGTTGTTACGGCAGATACGCAGTATTTT.

The chain carries TRBV9 and TRBJ1-2; 9 nucleotides align to TRBD1. This CDR3 contains 12 residues. Germline lookup yields CDR1 SGDLS and CDR2 YYNGEE. The V and J ends lost 3 bases and 7 bases, in that order; junction bases with no gene match: 1. CDR3 residues: CASSEDRGGYTF. DNA for the CDR3: TGTGCCAGCAGCGAGGACAGGGGTGGCTACACCTTC.